These 6 T cell receptor beta chains were sequenced from one sample in a study of blood T cell repertoires in COVID-19. Using immunoSEQ multiplex PCR, the repertoire was profiled, and TCRdb retains in-frame clones only, with some absent. This sample has approximately 130,000 clones, with approximately 83% found just once. Material for sequencing was peripheral blood. Every receptor here comes from a woman in her forties or fifties who had recovered from COVID-19.

This chain uses TRBV7-9 with TRBJ1-2; the match to TRBD1 covers 9 bases. From germline, CDR1 is SEHNR and CDR2 FQNEAQ (reference sequence). CDR3 length: 13 residues. V lost 1 base to trimming and J lost 6 bases; unmatched junction nucleotides: 0. The CDR3: CASSLGQGDGYTF. In nucleotides, the CDR3 is TGTGCCAGCAGCTTAGGACAGGGGGATGGCTACACCTTC.

The rearrangement links TRBV7-9 to TRBJ2-3, with D perhaps matching TRBD2 (6 bases). V lost 1 base and J 0 bases, leaving 8 bases between the germline ends. This CDR3 region has 15 residues. Germline V gene sequence: CDR1 SEHNR, CDR2 FQNEAQ (reference sequence). The CDR3, as DNA: TGTGCCAGCAGCTTAGGCGGGATTAGCACAGATACGCAGTATTTT. It specifies CASSLGGISTDTQYF.

The chain joins TRBV4-2 to TRBJ2-1, with 8 bases lining up with TRBD1. Trimming at V came to 4 bases and at J to 5 bases, leaving 10 bases not matched to a gene. The germline CDR1 and CDR2 sequences are LGHNA and YNFKEQ. The CDR3 spans 16 residues. Here the CDR3 reads CASSRGDRGPHNEQFF. The CDR3 bases are TGTGCCAGCAGCCGGGGAGACAGGGGACCCCACAATGAGCAGTTCTTC.

V and J are TRBV19 and TRBJ1-1; D gene unclear. The CDR3 spans 13 residues. The germline V and J ends were trimmed by 5 bases and 6 bases, with 13 bases remaining between them. Per germline, CDR1 LNHDA and CDR2 SQIVND (reference sequence). CDR3 sequence: CASSSLSVAEAFF. The CDR3 DNA follows: TGTGCCAGTAGTTCCCTTTCGGTAGCTGAAGCTTTCTTT.

V is TRBV4-2 and J is TRBJ1-2; D not certain. V gave up 4 bases and J gave up 0 bases, with 18 bases separating them. Germline CDR1 reads LGHNA; CDR2 reads YNFKEQ. There are 17 residues in the CDR3. The CDR3 DNA reads as TGTGCCAGCAGCCCAAGCACGAAAGCCCGCCCTAACTATGGCTACACCTTC. Its protein is CASSPSTKARPNYGYTF.

The chain links TRBV7-2 to TRBJ1-2; 9 nucleotides align to TRBD1. Germline V CDR1 and CDR2: SGHTA, FQGNSA. This CDR3 contains 13 residues. V lost 6 bases, J lost 4 bases, and 3 bases stayed unmatched. The CDR3 DNA follows: TGTGCCAGCAGTAGGGACAGGGCCTATGGCTACACCTTC. Translated, it gives CASSRDRAYGYTF.